This TCR beta chain appears in the sequencing data of a study of blood T cell repertoires in COVID-19. The wider study: Both acute and convalescent COVID-19 samples were obtained from the United States, Italy and Spain. In each case, the material was cDNA or gDNA derived from T cells, B-cell-depleted T cells, or PBMCs.

Here immunoSEQ multiplex PCR was the method, and the copy in TCRdb shows in-frame clones only, minus some. The repertoire has fewer than 95,000 clones, less than 85% of them found once; the top ten carry over 3.5%. Those enrolled in Seattle joined during active infection and were followed longitudinally afterward. This clonotype was obtained from a man aged 65-85 years with COVID-19, enrolled during active disease. The specimen sequenced was peripheral blood.

CDR3 protein: CASSLDRGPYEQYF. Here the CDR3 DNA reads TGTGCCAGCAGCTTAGACAGGGGGCCCTACGAGCAGTACTTC. V gene TRBV7-2 combines with J gene TRBJ2-7, with 9 bases that match TRBD1. This CDR3 region has 14 residues. Germline values: CDR1 SGHTA, CDR2 FQGNSA. The ends lost 1 base at V and 2 bases at J; junction bases unmatched: 0.